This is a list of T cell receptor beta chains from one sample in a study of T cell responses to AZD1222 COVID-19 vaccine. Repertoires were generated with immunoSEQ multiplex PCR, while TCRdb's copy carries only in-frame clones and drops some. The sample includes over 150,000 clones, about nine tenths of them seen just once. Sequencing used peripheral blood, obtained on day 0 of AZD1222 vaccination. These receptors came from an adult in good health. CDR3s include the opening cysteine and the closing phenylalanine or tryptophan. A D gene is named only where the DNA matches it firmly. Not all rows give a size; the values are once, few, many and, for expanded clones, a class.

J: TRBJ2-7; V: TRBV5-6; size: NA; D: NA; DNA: TGTGCCAGCAGCCGGGTAGGAACCTACGAGCAGTACTTC; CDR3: CASSRVGTYEQYF
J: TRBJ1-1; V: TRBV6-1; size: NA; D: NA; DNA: TGTGCCAGCAGTGAAAGGGGGGGGTATTCGAACACTGAAGCTTTCTTT; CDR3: CASSERGGYSNTEAFF
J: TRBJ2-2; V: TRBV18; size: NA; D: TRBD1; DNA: TGTGCCAGCTTGCCGGGACAGGGTTTCGGGGAGCTGTTTTTT; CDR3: CASLPGQGFGELFF
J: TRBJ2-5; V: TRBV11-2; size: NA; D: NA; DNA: TGTGCCAGCAGCTTAGGGGGACGAGGCCGGTCAGGCCAAGAGACCCAGTACTTC; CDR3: CASSLGGRGRSGQETQYF
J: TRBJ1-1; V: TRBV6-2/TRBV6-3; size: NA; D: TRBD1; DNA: TGTGCCAGCAGTTACCAGGGGGGCACTGAAGCTTTCTTT; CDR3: CASSYQGGTEAFF
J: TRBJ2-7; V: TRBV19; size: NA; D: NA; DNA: TGTGCCAGTAGTCAAACAGGACTGTACACTAGCTCCTACGAGCAGTACTTC; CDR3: CASSQTGLYTSSYEQYF
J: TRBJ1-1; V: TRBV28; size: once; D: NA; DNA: TGTGCCAGCAGTTTACACACTGAAGCTTTCTTT; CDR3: CASSLHTEAFF
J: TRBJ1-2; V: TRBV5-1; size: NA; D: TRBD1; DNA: TGCGCCAGCAGCTACCCGGGACAGGGGGCGCGGAACTATGGCTACACCTTC; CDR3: CASSYPGQGARNYGYTF
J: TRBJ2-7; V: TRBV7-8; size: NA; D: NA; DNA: TGTGCCAGCAGCTTAGACAGCCATCTCTCCTACGAGCAGTACTTC; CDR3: CASSLDSHLSYEQYF
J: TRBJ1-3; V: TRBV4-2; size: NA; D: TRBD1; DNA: TGTGCCAGCAGCTTGGGGACAGGGAGCTCTGGAAACACCATATATTTT; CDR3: CASSLGTGSSGNTIYF
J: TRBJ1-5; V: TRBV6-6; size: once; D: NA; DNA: TGTGCCAGCAGTCGATCACCAGGGGCCAATCAGCCCCAGCATTTT; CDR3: CASSRSPGANQPQHF
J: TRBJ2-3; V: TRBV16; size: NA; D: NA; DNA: TGTGCCAGCAGCCAATCGGGGCTAGCTTACGATACGCAGTATTTT; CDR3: CASSQSGLAYDTQYF
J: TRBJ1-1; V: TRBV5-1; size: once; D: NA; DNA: TGCGCCAGCAGCTTGGACAGGGTGAACACTGAAGCTTTCTTT; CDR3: CASSLDRVNTEAFF
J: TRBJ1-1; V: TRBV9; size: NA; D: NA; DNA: TGTGCCAGCAGCAAAAGGATTGAAGCGGCCACTGAAGCTTTCTTT; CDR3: CASSKRIEAATEAFF
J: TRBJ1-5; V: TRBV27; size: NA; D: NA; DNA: TGTGCCAGCAGGACGACAGGTTTCCATCAGCCCCAGCATTTT; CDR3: CASRTTGFHQPQHF
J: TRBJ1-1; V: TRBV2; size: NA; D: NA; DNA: TGTGCCAGCAGTGAAGCGCTAGGGCAGCAGAACACTGAAGCTTTCTTT; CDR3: CASSEALGQQNTEAFF
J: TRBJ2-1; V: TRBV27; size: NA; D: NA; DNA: TGTGCCAGCAGTTCTCACACAGACAATGAGCAGTTCTTC; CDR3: CASSSHTDNEQFF
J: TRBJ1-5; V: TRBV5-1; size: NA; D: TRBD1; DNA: TGCGCCAGCAGCTTGGGCGGACAGGGCAATCAGCCCCAGCATTTT; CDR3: CASSLGGQGNQPQHF
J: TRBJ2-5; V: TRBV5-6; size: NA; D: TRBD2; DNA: TGTGCCAGCAGCTTCCCGCTTCGGGGCCCAGCGGGGGAGACCCAGTACTTC; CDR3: CASSFPLRGPAGETQYF
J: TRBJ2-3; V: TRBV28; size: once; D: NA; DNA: TGTGCCAGCAGCACCACAGATACGCAGTATTTT; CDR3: CASSTTDTQYF
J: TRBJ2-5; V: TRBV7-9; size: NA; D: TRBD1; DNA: TGTGCCAGCAGCTTAGGGGACAGGGGGCAACAAGAGACCCAGTACTTC; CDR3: CASSLGDRGQQETQYF
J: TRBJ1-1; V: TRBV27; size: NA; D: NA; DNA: TGTGCCAGCAGTTTATTTCAGGGGAACACTGAAGCTTTCTTT; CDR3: CASSLFQGNTEAFF
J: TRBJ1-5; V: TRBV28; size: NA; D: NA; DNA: TGTGCCAGCAGTTTAATTCAGGGGCTCAGCAATCAGCCCCAGCATTTT; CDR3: CASSLIQGLSNQPQHF
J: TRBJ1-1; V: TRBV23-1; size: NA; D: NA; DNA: TGCGCCAGCAGTCAAGGGAGCGGAGCTTTCTTT; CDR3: CASSQGSGAFF
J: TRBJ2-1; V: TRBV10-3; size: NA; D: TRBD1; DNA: TGTGCCATCAGTGAGGGTTGGGACAGGGGCTACAATGAGCAGTTCTTC; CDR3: CAISEGWDRGYNEQFF
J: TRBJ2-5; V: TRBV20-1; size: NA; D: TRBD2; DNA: TGCAGTGCTAGTGTCACTAGCGGGGCTGACCAAGAGACCCAGTACTTC; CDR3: CSASVTSGADQETQYF
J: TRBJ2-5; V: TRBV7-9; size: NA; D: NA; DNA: TGTGCCAGCAGCTTAGGGGCCGCGGGGGCTGGCCAAGAGACCCAGTACTTC; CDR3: CASSLGAAGAGQETQYF
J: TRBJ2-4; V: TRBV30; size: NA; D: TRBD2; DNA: TGTGCCTGGAGTGCAGCGGGACCCATTCAGTACTTC; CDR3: CAWSAAGPIQYF
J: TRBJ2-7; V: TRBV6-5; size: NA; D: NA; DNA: TGTGCCAGCAGTTACAGTTGGAGCAGCTCCTACGAGCAGTACTTC; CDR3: CASSYSWSSSYEQYF
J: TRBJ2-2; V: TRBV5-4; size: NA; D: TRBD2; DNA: TGTGCCAGCACCTCGCCGCGGGAGGGCAGAACCGGGGAGCTGTTTTTT; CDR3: CASTSPREGRTGELFF
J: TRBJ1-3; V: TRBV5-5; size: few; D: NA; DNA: TGTGCCAGCAGCTTGGCCTCAGGACTCAACACCATATATTTT; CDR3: CASSLASGLNTIYF
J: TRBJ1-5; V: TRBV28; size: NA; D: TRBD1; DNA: TGTGCCAGCAGTGCCGACAGGGAGCCTCAGCCCCAGCATTTT; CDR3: CASSADREPQPQHF
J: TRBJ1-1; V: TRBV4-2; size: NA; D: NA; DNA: TGTGCCAGCAGCCAAGTGTTTGGGCCGACTAGCGTGAACACTGAAGCTTTCTTT; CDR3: CASSQVFGPTSVNTEAFF
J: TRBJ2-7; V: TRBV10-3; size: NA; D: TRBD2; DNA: TGTGCCATCAGCGGGACTAGCGGGGGGGCCTACGAGCAGTACTTC; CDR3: CAISGTSGGAYEQYF
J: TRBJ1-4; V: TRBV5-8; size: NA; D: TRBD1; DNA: TGTGCCAGCAGCTTGAGGACAGGGGGAACAACTAATGAAAAACTGTTTTTT; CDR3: CASSLRTGGTTNEKLFF
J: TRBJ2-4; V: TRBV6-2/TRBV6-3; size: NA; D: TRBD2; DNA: TGTGCCAGCAGTGATATGACTAGCGGAAAAAACATTCAGTACTTC; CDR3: CASSDMTSGKNIQYF
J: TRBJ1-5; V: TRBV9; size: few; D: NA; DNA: TGTGCCAGCAGCGTAGCTGGCGGAGTCAATCAGCCCCAGCATTTT; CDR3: CASSVAGGVNQPQHF
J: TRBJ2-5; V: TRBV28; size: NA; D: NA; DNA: TGTGCCAGCAGTTTAGGGGGCGGGCGAGAGACCCAGTACTTC; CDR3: CASSLGGGRETQYF
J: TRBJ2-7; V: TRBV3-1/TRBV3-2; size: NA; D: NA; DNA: TGTGCCAGCAGCCAAGACGGGCGGGACGGATACGAGCAGTACTTC; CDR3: CASSQDGRDGYEQYF
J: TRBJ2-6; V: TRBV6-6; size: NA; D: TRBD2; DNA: TGTGCCAGCAGCAGACTCCTTGGACTAGCGGGAGGCTCTGGGGCCAACGTCCTGACTTTC; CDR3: CASSRLLGLAGGSGANVLTF
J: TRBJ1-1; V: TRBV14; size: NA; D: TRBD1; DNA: TGTGCCAGCAGTCCGGACAGGGTGGTTGAAGCTTTCTTT; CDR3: CASSPDRVVEAFF
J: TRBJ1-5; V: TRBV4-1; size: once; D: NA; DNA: TGCGCCAGCAGCAGCGGGACATTCAATCAGCCCCAGCATTTT; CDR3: CASSSGTFNQPQHF
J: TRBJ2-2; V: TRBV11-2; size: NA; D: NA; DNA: TGTGCCAGCAGCCTAAAAACCTTAAACACCGGGGAGCTGTTTTTT; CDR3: CASSLKTLNTGELFF
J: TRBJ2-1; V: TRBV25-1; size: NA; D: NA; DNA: TGTGCCAGCAGTGTTACAGGGCACTCTTACTCCTACAATGAGCAGTTCTTC; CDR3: CASSVTGHSYSYNEQFF
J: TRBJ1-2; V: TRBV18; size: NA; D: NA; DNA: TGTGCCAGCTCACCACGGACAGATGGCTACACCTTC; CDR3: CASSPRTDGYTF